The TCR beta chain described here comes from a study of blood T cells in healthy people across ages. Germline values: CDR1 LGHDT, CDR2 YNNKEL (reference sequence). V trimming: 2 bases; J trimming: 4 bases; junction bases outside the gene matches: 13. This CDR3 is 18 amino acids long. Next came a second PCR, run for roughly 6 to 11 cycles, which used a sample-barcoded 5' primer along with a J-beta primer mix. TCRdb called the 5' RACE reads again in MiXCR, with one record for every CDR3 protein. The sample records around 1,900,000 distinct CDR3 sequences, 39% being singletons. Each donor gave 9.5 to 10 milliliters of peripheral blood. Samples each had at least 5 micrograms of total RNA extracted.

Sequenced input: blood. V usage is TRBV3-1 and J usage is TRBJ2-1; 8 bases fit TRBD2. This TCR came from a human donor in good health. CDR3 nucleotides: TGTGCCAGCAGCCAACATCCAGCGGGGGCCCTATATTACAATGAGCAGTTCTTC. Its protein product is CASSQHPAGALYYNEQFF.